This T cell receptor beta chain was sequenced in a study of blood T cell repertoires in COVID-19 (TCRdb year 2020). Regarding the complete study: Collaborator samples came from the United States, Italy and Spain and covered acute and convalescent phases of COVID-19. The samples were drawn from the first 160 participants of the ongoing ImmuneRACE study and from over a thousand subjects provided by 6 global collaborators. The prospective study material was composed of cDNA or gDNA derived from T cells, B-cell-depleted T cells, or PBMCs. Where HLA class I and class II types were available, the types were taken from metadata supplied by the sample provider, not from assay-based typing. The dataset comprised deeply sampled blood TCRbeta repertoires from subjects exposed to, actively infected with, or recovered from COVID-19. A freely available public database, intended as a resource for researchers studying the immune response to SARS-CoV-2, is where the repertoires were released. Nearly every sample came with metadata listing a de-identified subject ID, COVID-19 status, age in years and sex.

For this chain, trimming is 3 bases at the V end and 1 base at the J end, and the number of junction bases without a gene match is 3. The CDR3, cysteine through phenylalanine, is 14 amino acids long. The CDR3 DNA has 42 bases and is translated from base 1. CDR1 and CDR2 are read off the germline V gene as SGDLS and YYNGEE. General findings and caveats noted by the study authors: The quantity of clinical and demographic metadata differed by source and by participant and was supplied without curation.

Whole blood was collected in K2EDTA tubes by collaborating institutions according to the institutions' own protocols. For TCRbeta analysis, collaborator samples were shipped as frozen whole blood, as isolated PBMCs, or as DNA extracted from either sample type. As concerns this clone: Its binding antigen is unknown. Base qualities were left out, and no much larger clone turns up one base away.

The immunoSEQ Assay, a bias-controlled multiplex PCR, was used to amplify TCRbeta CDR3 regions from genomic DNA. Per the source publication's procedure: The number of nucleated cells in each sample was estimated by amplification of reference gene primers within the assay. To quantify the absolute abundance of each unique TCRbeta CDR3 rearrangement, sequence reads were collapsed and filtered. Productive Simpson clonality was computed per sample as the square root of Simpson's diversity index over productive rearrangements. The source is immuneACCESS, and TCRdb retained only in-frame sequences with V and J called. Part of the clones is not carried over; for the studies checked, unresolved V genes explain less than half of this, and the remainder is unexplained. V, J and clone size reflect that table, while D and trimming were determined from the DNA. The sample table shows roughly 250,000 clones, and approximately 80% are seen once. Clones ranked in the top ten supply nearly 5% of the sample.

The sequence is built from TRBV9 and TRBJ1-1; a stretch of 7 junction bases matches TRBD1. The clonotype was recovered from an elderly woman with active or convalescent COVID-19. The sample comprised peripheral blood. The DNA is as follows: TGTGCCAGCAGCGGTACAGGGGCGAACACTGAAGCTTTCTTT. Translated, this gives CASSGTGANTEAFF.